The 8 T cell receptor beta chains below come from one sample, sequenced in a study of shared clonotypes between healthy human individuals. Libraries were prepared by immunoSEQ multiplex PCR; TCRdb keeps only in-frame clonotypes and omits some of them. Of millions of clones detected, around nine tenths appear once; the ten largest clones hold about 0.13%. The sequenced sample consisted of naive CD4+ T cells sorted from blood. The sample's subset: CD45RA+ positively selected. These receptors were obtained from a man aged 18-30 years in good health.

V gene TRBV9 combines with J gene TRBJ2-3; D unclear. CDR1 is SGDLS and CDR2 is YYNGEE in the germline V gene. V lost 3 bases, J lost 4 bases, and 12 bases lay in between. CDR3 length: 14 residues. CDR3 sequence reads: CASSAPPRSDTQYF. The CDR3 nucleotides are TGTGCCAGCAGCGCTCCACCCCGATCAGATACGCAGTATTTT.

The chain links TRBV19 to TRBJ2-6; D is uncertain. Germline CDR1 LNHDA, CDR2 SQIVND (reference sequence). The CDR3 length is 13 residues. V was pared by 6 bases and J by 12 bases, with 15 bases between. The CDR3 DNA reads as TGTGCCAGTAGCATCGGTCCCACCGGCGTCCTGACTTTC. Protein product: CASSIGPTGVLTF.

V usage is TRBV10-3 and J usage is TRBJ2-5, with 8 positions matching TRBD2. Trimming cost V 10 bases and J 2 bases; bases outside gene matches: 15. Germline V gene data show CDR1 as ENHRY and CDR2 as SYGVKD. The length of the CDR3 is 16 residues. CDR3 in amino acids: CATDPSGGGLQETQYF. The CDR3 region has the DNA TGTGCCACCGACCCGAGCGGGGGAGGCCTTCAAGAGACCCAGTACTTC.

Comments on this clone: Other DNA sequences in the same sample also yield this CDR3. The V gene is TRBV30, the J gene TRBJ1-4; D ambiguous. CDR1 and CDR2 (germline): GTSNPN, SVGIG (reference sequence). The CDR3 consists of 14 residues. Between the trimmed V and J ends, which lost 1 base and 0 bases, there was a span of 6 bases. The CDR3 reads CAWSGGATNEKLFF. As DNA, the CDR3 is TGTGCCTGGAGTGGCGGTGCAACTAATGAAAAACTGTTTTTT. The full variable domain, with the rest looked up from reference TRBV30 and TRBJ1-4, is SQTIHQWPATLVQPVGSPLSLECTVEGTSNPNLYWYRQAAGRGLQLLFYSVGIGQISSEVPQNLSASRPQDRQFILSSKKLLLSDSGFYLCAWSGGATNEKLFFGSGTQLSVL.

The gene calls are TRBV7-3 and TRBJ2-2, with D perhaps matching TRBD2 (5 bases). The CDR3 spans 15 residues. Germline assignment: CDR1 SGHTA and CDR2 FQGTGA. Trimming stripped 4 bases from V and 4 bases from J, with 13 bases between. The CDR3 bases are TGTGCCAGCAGCTCCCCTAAACTAGGCACCGGGGAGCTGTTTTTT. It specifies CASSSPKLGTGELFF.

The V gene is TRBV5-1, the J gene TRBJ1-2; perhaps TRBD1 as D (6 bases). Trimming removed 3 bases from V and 8 bases from J, with 14 bases in between. Germline loops: CDR1 SGHRS, CDR2 YFSETQ. CDR3 length: 13 residues. CDR3 sequence (DNA): TGCGCCAGCAGCTCCGGGGGGCAAAGAGGCTACACCTTC. The encoded protein is CASSSGGQRGYTF.

This chain links TRBV27 with TRBJ1-2; a weak D match, TRBD1 (6 bases). The CDR3 covers 11 residues. Trimming left V 5 bases short and J 8 bases short, with 9 bases between. Germline CDR1 MNHEY, CDR2 SMNVEV (reference sequence). CDR3 sequence (DNA): TGTGCCAGCAGTAACGGGGGCGGCTACACCTTC. Translation gives CASSNGGGYTF.

The chain is built from TRBV10-1 and TRBJ1-5, with 8 bases identical to TRBD1. After removal of 10 bases from V and 6 bases from J, the junction contained 11 bases not matched to a gene. This CDR3 has 14 residues. Germline values: CDR1 WNHNN, CDR2 SYGVQD (reference sequence). CDR3 protein: CAITDRGFVQPQHF. The CDR3, as DNA: TGCGCCATCACTGACAGGGGATTTGTTCAGCCCCAGCATTTT.